This paragraph covers one T cell receptor beta chain sequence. This clonotype was observed at least ten times. Its antigen is currently not known. Per-nucleotide qualities are absent, and no much larger clonotype sits a single base away. The run used an Illumina HiSeq 1500. TCRdb cleaned the public reads at Q25 with fastp, built clones with MiXCR and kept in-frame beta chains. Records with the same CDR3 protein are collapsed into one entry carrying the most frequent genes and DNA. The sample table shows 110,000 or so distinct CDR3 sequences, and under 35% are seen once. Roughly 40% of the sample comes from the top ten. From its cysteine to its phenylalanine, the CDR3 spans 16 amino acids. Only the CDR3 part of the read is kept: 48 bases, read in frame from the first base. The germline ends are 11 bases apart after V is trimmed by 1 base and J by 1 base. The germline V gene specifies KGHDR as CDR1 and SFDVKD as CDR2.

These data come from a study of T cell repertoires in cytomegalovirus infection (dated by TCRdb to 2018 to 2020). For context, the study as a whole: Recently identified HLA-C-restricted CMV epitopes, whose presentation resists viral immunomodulation, were targeted by peptide stimulations together with well-studied HLA-B-restricted epitopes. Donor HLA type was relevant to the analysis, as public TCR beta signatures indicated carriage of CMV infection together with the matching HLA type. What the study reported, not specific to this receptor: In both this cohort and an independent roughly 400-donor cohort, the cumulative frequency of public TCR beta family members distinguished carriers of CMV infection plus the relevant HLA type. The ex vivo response was dominated by HLA-C-restricted CMV-specific TCR beta clonotypes, and the single most frequent clonotype in two of eight donors was supplied by these HLA-C-restricted clonotypes.

This specimen's treatment or condition label, interpreted: in vitro stimulation with specific CMV peptide epitopes to enrich CMV-specific T cells. This clonotype originated in a human donor in good health (CMV status not recorded). Some clones in this sample may be carry-over from other donors' samples. Recombination linked TRBV24-1 to TRBJ2-3; the D region possibly corresponds to TRBD1 (6 bases align). The input for sequencing was CD8+ T cells from cultured PBMCs, taken from culture after CMV antigen stimulation. Here the CDR3 is given as CATSDFQGYGTDTQYF. The nucleotides read TGTGCCACCAGTGATTTTCAGGGGTATGGCACAGATACGCAGTATTTT.